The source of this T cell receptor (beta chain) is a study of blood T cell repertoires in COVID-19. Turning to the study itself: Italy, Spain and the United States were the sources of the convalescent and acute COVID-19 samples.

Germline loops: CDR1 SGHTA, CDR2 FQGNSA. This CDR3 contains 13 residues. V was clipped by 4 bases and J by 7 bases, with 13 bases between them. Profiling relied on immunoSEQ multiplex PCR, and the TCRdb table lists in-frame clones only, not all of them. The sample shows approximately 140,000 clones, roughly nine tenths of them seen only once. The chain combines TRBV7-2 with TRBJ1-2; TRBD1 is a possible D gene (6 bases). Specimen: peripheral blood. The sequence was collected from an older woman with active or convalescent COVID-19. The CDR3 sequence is CASSSGTYSGYTF. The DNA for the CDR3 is TGTGCCAGCAGCTCCGGGACATACTCTGGCTACACCTTC.